One sample yielded the 25 T cell receptor beta chains listed below, sequenced in a study of shared clonotypes between healthy human individuals. The naive CD8 fraction comprised CD45RO-negative cells positively selected for CCR7 and excluded terminally differentiated effector memory CD45RA+ cells. Assay: immunoSEQ multiplex PCR; the TCRdb copy retains only in-frame clones and omits some. The sample includes some 2 million clones, about 95% of them seen just once. The source material was naive CD8+ T cells sorted from blood. The receptors stem from a man aged 18 to 29 in good health.

Here the CDR3 DNA reads TGTGCCAGTAACGACGGGACAACTAATGAAAAACTGTTTTTT. Translated, it gives CASNDGTTNEKLFF. The rearrangement uses TRBV19 and TRBJ1-4; D gene uncertain. Germline CDR1 LNHDA, CDR2 SQIVND (reference sequence). The CDR3 is 14 residues long. Trimming cost V 7 bases and J 0 bases, with 9 bases left between them.

The chain is built from TRBV6-6 and TRBJ2-1; possible D gene TRBD1, 5 bases. The germline V gene encodes CDR1 MNHNY and CDR2 SVGAGI (reference sequence). The CDR3 extends over 12 amino acids. V was trimmed by 2 bases and J by 8 bases, leaving 7 bases between them. The CDR3 bases are TGTGCCAGCAGTTACCAAGGGGATGAGCAGTTCTTC. The encoded protein is CASSYQGDEQFF.

This chain connects TRBV7-8 to TRBJ1-4; D uncertain. Trimming pared 7 bases from V and 2 bases from J, leaving 8 bases between. The CDR3 sequence is 13 residues long. Germline V gene data show CDR1 as SGHVS and CDR2 as FQNEAQ. The CDR3 region has the DNA TGTGCCAGCACCCCTGGCACTAATGAAAAACTGTTTTTT. Protein product: CASTPGTNEKLFF.

The V and J genes are TRBV27 and TRBJ1-6; perhaps TRBD1 as D (5 bases). V shed 1 base and J shed 8 bases, with 9 bases lying between them. This CDR3 region has 14 residues. CDR1 and CDR2 (germline): MNHEY, SMNVEV (reference sequence). This CDR3 is CASSLLLGDSPLHF. CDR3 sequence (DNA): TGTGCCAGCAGTTTATTGTTGGGGGATTCACCCCTCCACTTT.

This chain joins TRBV27 and TRBJ2-5; 10 nucleotides line up with TRBD2. Germline trimming cut 3 bases from V and 5 bases from J; bases unmatched to any gene: 12. The CDR3 loop spans 17 amino acids. The germline V gene encodes CDR1 MNHEY and CDR2 SMNVEV (reference sequence). CDR3 bases: TGTGCCAGCAGTTTTCTTCGTCTAGCGGGAGCCTTTGAGACCCAGTACTTC. It specifies CASSFLRLAGAFETQYF.

This chain joins TRBV18 and TRBJ2-7; perhaps TRBD1 as D (5 bases). The CDR3 length is 12 residues. The V gene lost 5 bases and the J gene lost 4 bases, with 9 bases spanning the gap. The germline V gene encodes CDR1 KGHSH and CDR2 LQKENI. This chain's CDR3 is CASSSDSYEQYF. DNA for the CDR3: TGTGCCAGCTCATCCGACAGTTACGAGCAGTACTTC.

V is TRBV10-3 and J is TRBJ2-1; TRBD1 agrees at 12 bases. CDR1 is ENHRY and CDR2 is SYGVKD in the germline V gene. The V gene end was trimmed by 2 bases and the J gene end by 7 bases; junction bases not matched to a gene: 6. The CDR3 consists of 16 residues. CDR3 in DNA: TGTGCCATCAGTGAGCCCGGGACAGGGGGCAAAAATGAGCAGTTCTTC. Amino acid sequence: CAISEPGTGGKNEQFF.

Notes on this clone: This sample also contains other DNA sequences that code for the same CDR3. The chain couples TRBV6-5 to TRBJ2-7; D tentatively fits TRBD1 or TRBD2 (5 bases each). The V gene's germline CDR1 is MNHEY and CDR2 SVGAGI. The CDR3 spans 14 residues. Between the trimmed V and J ends, which lost 0 bases and 0 bases, there was a span of 6 bases. CDR3 sequence (DNA): TGTGCCAGCAGTTACTCGGGACCCTCCTACGAGCAGTACTTC. Translating gives CASSYSGPSYEQYF.

The chain is built from TRBV27 and TRBJ2-7, with D perhaps assigned TRBD1 or TRBD2 (5 bases each). Trimming took off 6 bases at V and 3 bases at J, with 15 bases between the two ends. Germline assignment: CDR1 MNHEY and CDR2 SMNVEV (reference sequence). This CDR3 has 14 residues. CDR3 residues: CASRTSGPLYEQYF. CDR3 in DNA: TGTGCCAGCAGGACCTCGGGACCCCTCTACGAGCAGTACTTC.

This clone was picked up one time. The chain is built from TRBV7-8 and TRBJ1-1, with D unresolved. Trimming removed 9 bases at V and 4 bases at J, with 15 bases between. Germline V lookup: CDR1 SGHVS, CDR2 FQNEAQ. The CDR3 consists of 13 residues. The CDR3 DNA follows: TGTGCCAGTCTTGGGGATCCGAGCACTGAAGCTTTCTTT. Translation gives CASLGDPSTEAFF.

The chain links TRBV9 to TRBJ2-5; the D is unclear. Trimming took off 3 bases at V and 7 bases at J, with 7 bases between the two ends. Germline V lookup: CDR1 SGDLS, CDR2 YYNGEE. CDR3 size: 11 residues. CDR3 region: CASSGLGTQYF. DNA of the CDR3: TGTGCCAGCAGCGGACTCGGGACCCAGTACTTC.

This chain joins TRBV11-3 and TRBJ1-5, with 11 bases that match TRBD1. The trim removed 3 bases at V and 7 bases at J, leaving 8 bases unmatched. The CDR3 has 16 amino acids. Germline assignment: CDR1 SGHNT and CDR2 YENEEA. The chain's CDR3 is CASSFYRDRGSQPQHF. The CDR3 DNA reads TGTGCCAGCAGCTTCTACCGGGACAGGGGGTCCCAGCCCCAGCATTTT. The full variable domain, rest sourced from reference TRBV11-3 and TRBJ1-5, is EAGVVQSPRYKIIEKKQPVAFWCNPISGHNTLYWYLQNLGQGPELLIRYENEEAVDDSQLPKDRFSAERLKGVDSTLKIQPAELGDSAVYLCASSFYRDRGSQPQHFGDGTRLSIL.

The V call is TRBV10-2, the J call TRBJ2-3, with D possibly matching TRBD2 (6 bases). The V gene's germline CDR1 is WSHSY and CDR2 SAAADI. V lost 3 bases and J 2 bases, leaving 9 bases between the germline ends. CDR3 length equals 14 residues. CDR3: CASSDGGTTDTQYF. CDR3 bases: TGCGCCAGCAGTGACGGGGGAACCACAGATACGCAGTATTTT.

About this clone: The identical CDR3 is also encoded by other nucleotide sequences in the sample. This chain links TRBV27 with TRBJ2-7; the D is unclear. Trimming cost V 6 bases and J 1 base, with 13 bases left between them. The CDR3 consists of 14 residues. Looked up from germline, CDR1 is MNHEY and CDR2 is SMNVEV (reference sequence). CDR3 protein: CASSPGGISYEQYF. The CDR3 DNA follows: TGTGCCAGCAGCCCGGGTGGGATTTCCTACGAGCAGTACTTC.

The chain joins TRBV4-1 to TRBJ1-2, with 10 bases matching TRBD1. The CDR3 runs 16 residues. V was clipped by 4 bases and J by 7 bases; unmatched bases: 12. Germline CDR1 and CDR2: MGHRA and YSYEKL. The CDR3 DNA follows: TGCGCCAGCAGCCCATCGGCAACGGACAGGGGGGCTGGCTACACCTTC. Its translation is CASSPSATDRGAGYTF.

J is TRBJ1-5 and V is TRBV12-5; D is undetermined. The CDR3 has 16 residues. Germline V gene data show CDR1 as LGHNT and CDR2 as FRNRAP. V lost 8 bases and J 9 bases, leaving 26 bases between the germline ends. CDR3 sequence: CASIRAAIEVLRPQHF. The CDR3, as DNA: TGTGCTAGTATTCGGGCGGCAATAGAGGTCCTGCGGCCCCAGCATTTT.

J is TRBJ2-7 and V is TRBV5-6, with D uncertain. Trimming took off 7 bases at V and 0 bases at J, with 5 bases between the two ends. Germline V CDR1 and CDR2: SGHDT, YYEEEE. There are 11 residues in the CDR3. The CDR3 spells CASQLSYEQYF. CDR3 DNA: TGTGCCAGCCAACTCTCCTACGAGCAGTACTTC.

J is TRBJ2-3 and V is TRBV7-9; D may be TRBD1 or TRBD2 (5 bases each). The CDR3 has 14 residues. V was trimmed by 5 bases and J by 8 bases, leaving 17 bases between them. The germline V gene has CDR1 SEHNR and CDR2 FQNEAQ (reference sequence). The CDR3 region has the DNA TGTGCCAGCAGCACCGTTGGGGGAGCAGGTACGCAGTATTTT. Amino acid sequence: CASSTVGGAGTQYF. Variable domain in full (rest from reference TRBV7-9 and TRBJ2-3): DTGVSQNPRHKITKRGQNVTFRCDPISEHNRLYWYRQTLGQGPEFLTYFQNEAQLEKSRLLSDRFSAERPKGSFSTLEIQRTEQGDSAMYLCASSTVGGAGTQYFGPGTRLTVL.

Here the CDR3 DNA reads TGTGCCAGCAGTTCGTGGACAGGGACTACCTACTATGGCTACACCTTC. Translating it yields CASSSWTGTTYYGYTF. The chain is built from TRBV28 and TRBJ1-2, with 8 bases aligning to TRBD1. V dropped 4 bases and J dropped 3; count of bases not matched to a gene: 10. The CDR3 covers 16 residues. From germline, CDR1 is MDHEN and CDR2 SYDVKM.

This clone was recorded a few times. The chain employs TRBV11-2 and TRBJ1-1, with unresolved D. With 5 bases removed from V and 6 bases from J, the gap between germline ends came to 7 bases. The germline V gene encodes CDR1 SGHAT and CDR2 FQNNGV. This CDR3 has 11 residues. The CDR3 bases are TGTGCCAGCAGCCCTGGCGCTGAAGCTTTCTTT. Translation gives CASSPGAEAFF.

This clone is a singleton in its sample. The chain uses TRBV7-6 and TRBJ2-3; tentatively, D is TRBD2 (6 bases). Germline V gene lookup returns CDR1 SGHVS and CDR2 FNYEAQ. This CDR3 region has 18 residues. Trimming took 0 bases from V and 6 from J, leaving 22 bases between them. CDR3 DNA sequence: TGTGCCAGCAGCTTAGCGGGCCCGGGGGTGCGGGATAGGGATACGCAGTATTTT. This translates into CASSLAGPGVRDRDTQYF.

The count of this clone is one. The V call is TRBV7-9, the J call TRBJ1-2; no firm D call. The germline V gene has CDR1 SEHNR and CDR2 FQNEAQ (reference sequence). V lost 8 bases, J lost 6 bases, and 19 bases lay in between. This CDR3 spans 14 amino acids. The CDR3 sequence: CASEPSEGKDGYTF. The CDR3 bases are TGTGCCAGCGAACCGTCCGAAGGGAAGGATGGCTACACCTTC.

The rearrangement joins TRBV27 to TRBJ2-7; 12 bases are a match to TRBD2. V trimming: 7 bases; J trimming: 4 bases; junction bases outside the gene matches: 5. This CDR3 is 14 amino acids long. The germline CDR1 and CDR2 sequences are MNHEY and SMNVEV (reference sequence). The CDR3 nucleotides read TGTGCCAGCACGACTAGCGGGAGTAGGTACGAGCAGTACTTC. It is translated as CASTTSGSRYEQYF.

The CDR3 coding sequence is TGTGCCAGCAGTTTAGGGGCTGGAGCGGGAGACTACGAGCAGTACTTC. It is translated as CASSLGAGAGDYEQYF. The rearrangement joins TRBV28 to TRBJ2-7, with 8 bases matching TRBD2. The germline V gene encodes CDR1 MDHEN and CDR2 SYDVKM. The CDR3 totals 16 residues. V shed 2 bases, J shed 3 bases, and the junction held 9 bases outside the gene matches.

The V call is TRBV27, the J call TRBJ2-7; 7 bases are a match to TRBD1. The CDR3 is 15 amino acids. Germline CDR1 and CDR2: MNHEY and SMNVEV (reference sequence). J gave up 5 bases and V 2 bases, and 9 bases lay outside the gene matches. CDR3 bases: TGTGCCAGCAGTTTAGTGAGGGGGCTATTCCACGAGCAGTACTTC. Translating gives CASSLVRGLFHEQYF.